This paragraph reports one T cell receptor (beta chain). The antigen is undetermined. CDR3 length equals 17 residues. J lost 8 bases, V lost 2 bases, and 14 bases had no gene match. Germline assignment: CDR1 SGHNT and CDR2 YENEEA. The data were taken from a study of long-term antiretroviral therapy in people with HIV. Broader study findings: Records did not include ART adherence, viral resistance or therapy changes.

Version v3.0 of the immunoSEQ assay was performed at survey level. Data came from immunoSEQ multiplex PCR; TCRdb stores just in-frame clones and leaves some out. The profile shows about 30,000 clones, about 96% of them singletons. The specimen comprised unsorted PBMCs, sampled 5.3 years after starting antiretroviral therapy. The chain joins TRBV11-3 to TRBJ2-1; 8 bases map to TRBD1. This sequence originates from a man aged 30 to 45 with HIV. The CDR3 loop is CASSLRYRGASDDEQFF. The DNA for the CDR3 is TGTGCCAGCAGCTTAAGGTACAGGGGGGCTAGCGACGATGAGCAGTTCTTC.